This TCR beta chain originates from a study of cytomegalovirus exposure and HLA in healthy donors. Study-level results: Clonal expansion was found to be greater in HLA-associated TCR beta chains than in equally common others in a later analysis.

This CDR3 has 13 residues. With 1 base removed from V and 5 bases from J, the gap between germline ends came to 6 bases. Germline V gene lookup returns CDR1 SGHAT and CDR2 FQNNGV. Among the donors, all were healthy bone marrow donors. With regard to this clone: What it recognizes is unknown.

Primers included in the PCR were 60 Vbeta and 13 Jbeta primers. Sequenced by immunoSEQ multiplex PCR; TCRdb stores in-frame clones only, minus some. The table records more than 80,000 clones, over 70% of them present only once. Sequencing input: PBMCs. The TCR comes from a man younger than 35 in good health and CMV-seropositive. The gene calls are TRBV11-2 and TRBJ2-1; a weak D match, TRBD2 (6 bases). The CDR3 loop reads CASSLAGDNEQFF. The DNA for the CDR3 is TGTGCCAGCAGCTTAGCGGGGGACAATGAGCAGTTCTTC.